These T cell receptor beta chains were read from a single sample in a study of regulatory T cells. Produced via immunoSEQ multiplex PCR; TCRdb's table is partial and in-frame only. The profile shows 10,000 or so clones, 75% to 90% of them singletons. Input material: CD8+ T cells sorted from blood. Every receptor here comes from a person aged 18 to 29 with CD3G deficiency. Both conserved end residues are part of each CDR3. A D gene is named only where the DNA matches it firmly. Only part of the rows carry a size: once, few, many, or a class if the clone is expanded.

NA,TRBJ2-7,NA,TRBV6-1,CASSEGPGAPYEQYF,TGTGCCAGCAGTGAGGGGCCAGGGGCCCCCTACGAGCAGTACTTC
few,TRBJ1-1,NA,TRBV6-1,CASMGAPEAFF,TGTGCCAGCATGGGGGCCCCTGAAGCTTTCTTT
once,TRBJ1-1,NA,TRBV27,CASSDSPDTEAFF,TGTGCCAGCAGTGACAGTCCGGACACTGAAGCTTTCTTT
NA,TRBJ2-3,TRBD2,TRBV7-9,CASRSGTRSTDTQYF,TGTGCCAGCAGGTCCGGGACTAGGAGCACAGATACGCAGTATTTT
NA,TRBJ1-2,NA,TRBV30,CAWSHRAQGYGYTF,TGTGCCTGGAGCCATCGGGCCCAAGGGTATGGCTACACCTTC
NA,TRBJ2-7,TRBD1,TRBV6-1,CASSLQGPSYEQYF,TGTGCCAGCAGTCTACAGGGGCCCTCCTACGAGCAGTACTTC
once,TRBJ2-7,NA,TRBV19,CASSPGRGSYEQYF,TGTGCCAGTAGCCCGGGCAGGGGATCTTACGAGCAGTACTTC
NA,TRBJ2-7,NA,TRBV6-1,CASSSLAPYEQYF,TGTGCCAGCAGTTCTCTCGCTCCCTACGAGCAGTACTTC
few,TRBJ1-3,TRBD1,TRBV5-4,CASSLVRQGGTSGNTIYF,TGTGCCAGCAGCTTGGTCCGACAGGGAGGGACGTCTGGAAACACCATATATTTT
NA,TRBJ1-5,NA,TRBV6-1,CASRLGGNQPQHF,TGTGCCAGCAGGTTGGGGGGCAATCAGCCCCAGCATTTT
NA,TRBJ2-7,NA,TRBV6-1,CASSDNRYYEQYF,TGTGCCAGCAGTGATAATAGGTACTACGAGCAGTACTTC
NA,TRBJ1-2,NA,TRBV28,CASSRDLSNYGYTF,TGTGCCAGCAGTCGGGACTTATCTAACTATGGCTACACCTTC
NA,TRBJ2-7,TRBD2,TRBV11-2,CASTLAGSYEQYF,TGTGCCAGCACCTTAGCGGGGTCCTACGAGCAGTACTTC
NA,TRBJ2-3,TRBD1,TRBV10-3,CAISDRGADTQYF,TGTGCCATTTCCGACAGGGGAGCAGATACGCAGTATTTT
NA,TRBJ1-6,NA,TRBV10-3,CAISPGGNSPLHF,TGTGCCATCTCCCCCGGGGGAAATTCACCCCTCCACTTT
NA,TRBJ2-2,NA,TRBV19,CASSITGYTGELFF,TGTGCCAGTAGTATAACGGGTTACACCGGGGAGCTGTTTTTT
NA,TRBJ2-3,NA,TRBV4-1,CASSQAALSDGTDTQYF,TGCGCCAGCAGCCAAGCCGCCTTGTCGGATGGCACAGATACGCAGTATTTT
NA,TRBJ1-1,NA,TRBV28,CASRGQLNTEAFF,TGTGCCAGCAGGGGGCAGCTGAACACTGAAGCTTTCTTT
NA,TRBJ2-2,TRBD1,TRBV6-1,CASTDRGHGELFF,TGTGCCAGCACGGACAGGGGGCACGGGGAGCTGTTTTTT
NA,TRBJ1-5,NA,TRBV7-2,CASSLASPPRARVGSNQPQHF,TGTGCCAGCAGCTTAGCGAGTCCCCCCCGTGCCCGCGTGGGGAGCAATCAGCCCCAGCATTTT
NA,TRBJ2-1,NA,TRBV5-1,CASSLDGWNERFF,TGCGCCAGCAGCTTGGATGGGTGGAATGAGCGGTTCTTC
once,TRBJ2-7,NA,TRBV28,CASSSYEGHYEQYF,TGTGCCAGCAGTTCCTATGAGGGTCACTACGAGCAGTACTTC
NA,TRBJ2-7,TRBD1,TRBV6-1,CASRFRTGTYEQYF,TGTGCCAGCAGATTCCGGACAGGGACCTACGAGCAGTACTTC
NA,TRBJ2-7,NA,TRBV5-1,CASSLDSHYEQYF,TGCGCCAGCAGCTTGGACAGTCACTACGAGCAGTACTTC
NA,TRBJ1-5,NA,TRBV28,CASSPLAVHQPQHF,TGTGCCAGCAGTCCCCTCGCCGTGCATCAGCCCCAGCATTTT
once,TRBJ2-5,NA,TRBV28,CASSLSPPLETQYF,TGTGCCAGCAGTTTATCCCCGCCCCTAGAGACCCAGTACTTC
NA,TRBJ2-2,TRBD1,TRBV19,CASSIEDRGPTGELFF,TGTGCCAGTAGTATAGAAGACAGGGGGCCGACCGGGGAGCTGTTTTTT
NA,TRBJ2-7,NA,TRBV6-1,CASSEEIDTLQYF,TGTGCCAGCAGTGAAGAAATAGACACCTTGCAGTACTTC